A single sample gave rise to the 18 T cell receptor beta chains below, sequenced in a study of blood T cell repertoires in COVID-19. Profiling relied on immunoSEQ multiplex PCR, and the TCRdb table lists in-frame clones only, not all of them. The table lists approximately 100,000 clones, around 85% of them singletons. The specimen was peripheral blood. Source of these receptors: a man aged 60 to 69 with acute or convalescent COVID-19.

The rearrangement joins TRBV2 to TRBJ1-1, with D perhaps matching TRBD1 (5 bases). Trimming removed 5 bases from V and 7 bases from J, with 11 bases in between. The CDR3 extends over 12 amino acids. Per germline, CDR1 SNHLY and CDR2 FYNNEI. The CDR3 coding sequence is TGTGCCAGCAGTTCACAGGCCTTTGAAGCTTTCTTT. Its protein product is CASSSQAFEAFF.

The V and J genes are TRBV5-1 and TRBJ2-7; D perhaps matches TRBD1 (5 bases). The CDR3 length is 14 residues. V lost 3 bases and J 5 bases, leaving 15 bases between the germline ends. Germline-derived CDR1 and CDR2 are SGHRS and YFSETQ. The CDR3 coding sequence is TGCGCCAGCAGCTCCCAGGGTGTGGGGAACGAGCAGTACTTC. Its protein is CASSSQGVGNEQYF.

The chain has TRBV5-4 and TRBJ2-2; D is unclear. CDR3 length equals 14 residues. Trimming removed 10 bases at V and 6 bases at J, with 19 bases between. Germline V gene sequence: CDR1 SGHNT, CDR2 YYREEE (reference sequence). CDR3 sequence: CASSTQFTSGELFF. The CDR3 coding sequence is TGTGCCTCAAGTACCCAGTTTACCTCCGGGGAGCTGTTTTTT.

CDR3 DNA sequence: TGCGCCAGCAGACTAGCGGGAGTTTTTCGAAATGAGCAGTTCTTC. Protein product: CASRLAGVFRNEQFF. V is TRBV10-1 and J is TRBJ2-1; 11 nucleotides agree with TRBD2. From germline, CDR1 is WNHNN and CDR2 SYGVQD (reference sequence). The trim removed 6 bases at V and 7 bases at J, leaving 8 bases unmatched. CDR3 size: 15 residues.

The V gene is TRBV24-1, the J gene TRBJ2-3, with 13 bases aligning to TRBD2. In germline, CDR1 is KGHDR, CDR2 SFDVKD. The V segment lost 3 bases and the J segment 0 bases; nucleotides outside the gene matches: 8. The CDR3 covers 19 residues. Here the CDR3 reads CATSDPGGTSGASTDTQYF. The CDR3 DNA follows: TGTGCCACCAGTGATCCCGGCGGGACTAGCGGGGCTAGCACAGATACGCAGTATTTT.

The chain uses TRBV10-3 and TRBJ1-6; 7 bases are a match to TRBD1. Looked up from germline, CDR1 is ENHRY and CDR2 is SYGVKD. CDR3 length: 13 residues. Unmatched junction bases numbered 1, after V lost 7 bases and J lost 4 bases. DNA of the CDR3: TGTGCCATCACGGGACAGTATAATTCACCCCTCCACTTT. Translating gives CAITGQYNSPLHF.

The chain has TRBV19 and TRBJ1-1, with D unclear. V was cut by 3 bases and J by 2 bases, with 7 bases left in between. The CDR3 length is 13 residues. CDR1 and CDR2 from the germline V gene are LNHDA and SQIVND (reference sequence). CDR3: CASSMSGNTEAFF. The CDR3 bases are TGTGCCAGTAGTATGAGCGGTAACACTGAAGCTTTCTTT.

The rearrangement uses TRBV6-2 or TRBV6-3 and TRBJ2-7; tentative D call: TRBD2 (5 bases). Germline-derived CDR1 and CDR2 are MNHEY and SVGEGT. V was shortened by 2 bases and J by 4 bases, with 18 bases between the two germline ends. This CDR3 contains 16 residues. CDR3 region: CASSYGDTGRDYEQYF. The CDR3 DNA sequence: TGTGCCAGCAGTTACGGTGATACGGGAAGAGATTACGAGCAGTACTTC.

The chain has TRBV5-1 and TRBJ2-1, with 7 bases lining up with TRBD1. The J segment lost 0 bases and the V segment lost 4 bases, leaving 7 bases of the junction unmatched. The length of the CDR3 is 16 residues. Germline values: CDR1 SGHRS, CDR2 YFSETQ. The CDR3 region is CASSTRQGGSYNEQFF. Written as DNA, the CDR3 is TGCGCCAGCAGCACACGACAGGGTGGCTCCTACAATGAGCAGTTCTTC.

The genes are TRBV21-1 and TRBJ2-5; the table's D call of TRBD2 was not tested on the DNA. TRBV21-1 is described as a pseudogene. There are 18 residues in the CDR3. CDR3 DNA: TGTGCCAGCAGCAAGCCTAAGCGGGAGAAGTTGTTTCGAGAGACCCAGTACTTC. It codes for CASSKPKREKLFRETQYF.

This clone has a handful of counts. The chain uses TRBV7-9 and TRBJ2-2; 7 nucleotides match TRBD1. This CDR3 is built from 15 residues. The germline gives CDR1 SEHNR, CDR2 FQNEAQ (reference sequence). V shed 4 bases, J shed 2 bases, and the junction held 4 bases outside the gene matches. CDR3 region: CASSSGGTNTGELFF. In DNA form, the CDR3 reads TGTGCCAGCAGCTCAGGGGGTACCAACACCGGGGAGCTGTTTTTT. The full variable domain, its missing parts supplied by reference TRBV7-9 and TRBJ2-2, is DTGVSQNPRHKITKRGQNVTFRCDPISEHNRLYWYRQTLGQGPEFLTYFQNEAQLEKSRLLSDRFSAERPKGSFSTLEIQRTEQGDSAMYLCASSSGGTNTGELFFGEGSRLTVL.

In its sample, this clone was seen once. The J gene is TRBJ2-5, the V gene TRBV5-8; 12 bases are a match to TRBD2. This CDR3 is 18 amino acids long. The germline V gene encodes CDR1 SGHTS and CDR2 YDEGEE. V lost 0 bases to trimming and J lost 2 bases; unmatched junction nucleotides: 8. The CDR3 loop is CASSLGLAGVTVQETQYF. The CDR3 DNA reads TGTGCCAGCAGCTTGGGACTAGCGGGAGTGACGGTACAAGAGACCCAGTACTTC.

The chain joins TRBV5-5 to TRBJ2-2; 13 nucleotides line up with TRBD2. CDR1 and CDR2 from the germline V gene are SGHKS and YYEKEE (reference sequence). After removal of 4 bases from V and 6 bases from J, the junction contained 9 bases not matched to a gene. The CDR3 is 17 amino acids. The CDR3 is CASSVTSGGLGAGELFF. The CDR3, as DNA: TGTGCCAGCAGCGTGACTAGCGGGGGGCTCGGCGCCGGGGAGCTGTTTTTT.

The rearrangement joins TRBV6-2 or TRBV6-3 to TRBJ2-1; possible D gene TRBD2, 7 bases. V lost 0 bases, J lost 7 bases, and 10 bases lay in between. This CDR3 has 14 amino acids. Germline assignment: CDR1 MNHEY and CDR2 SVGEGT. The CDR3 is CASSYSGRGNEQFF. The DNA for the CDR3 is TGTGCCAGCAGTTACTCAGGGAGGGGGAATGAGCAGTTCTTC.

The chain carries TRBV6-6 and TRBJ1-3, with D unclear. V was shortened by 2 bases and J by 0 bases, with 8 bases between the two germline ends. The CDR3 covers 15 residues. The V gene's germline CDR1 is MNHNY and CDR2 SVGAGI (reference sequence). CDR3 nucleotides: TGTGCCAGCAGTTACGGCCGCAGCTCTGGAAACACCATATATTTT. Translation gives CASSYGRSSGNTIYF.

This clone was seen more than once but under ten times. As DNA, the CDR3 is TGCGCCAGCAGCTTACAGGGGAAAGAAGGCTACACCTTC. It specifies CASSLQGKEGYTF. The J gene is TRBJ1-2, the V gene TRBV5-1; 7 bases are shared with TRBD1. The germline CDR1 and CDR2 sequences are SGHRS and YFSETQ. The CDR3 runs 13 residues. V was pared by 2 bases and J by 8 bases, with 6 bases of the junction left unmatched.

The V gene is TRBV10-1, the J gene TRBJ2-1, with a possible D match to TRBD2 (5 bases). The V gene lost 5 bases and the J gene lost 9 bases, with 8 bases spanning the gap. The CDR3 is made up of 11 amino acids. Per germline, CDR1 WNHNN and CDR2 SYGVQD (reference sequence). The CDR3 bases are TGCGCCAGCAGTAGCGGTTCTGAGCAGTTCTTC. This translates into CASSSGSEQFF.

The genes are TRBV11-2 and TRBJ2-1, with TRBD2 identical over 8 bases. With V trimmed by 4 bases and J by 4 bases, 6 bases remained unmatched. CDR3 length: 15 residues. Per the germline V gene, CDR1 is SGHAT and CDR2 is FQNNGV. The CDR3 nucleotides read TGTGCCAGCAGCTCACTAGCGGAGGGGTACAATGAGCAGTTCTTC. Its protein is CASSSLAEGYNEQFF.